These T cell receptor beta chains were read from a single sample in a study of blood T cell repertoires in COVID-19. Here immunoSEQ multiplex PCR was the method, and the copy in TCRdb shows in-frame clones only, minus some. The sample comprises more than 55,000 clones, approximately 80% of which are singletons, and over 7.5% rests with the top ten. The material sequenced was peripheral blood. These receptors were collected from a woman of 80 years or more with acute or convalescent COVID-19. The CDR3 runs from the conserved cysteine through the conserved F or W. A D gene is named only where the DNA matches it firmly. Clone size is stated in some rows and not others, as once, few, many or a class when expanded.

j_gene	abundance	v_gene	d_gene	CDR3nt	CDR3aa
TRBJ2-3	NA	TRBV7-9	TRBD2	TGTGCCAGCAGCCCAAATAGCGGGGGGGCTGGGACAGATACGCAGTATTTT	CASSPNSGGAGTDTQYF
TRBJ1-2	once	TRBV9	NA	TGTGCCAGCAGCTTCACCACAGGGCTTTTAAATGGCTACACCTTC	CASSFTTGLLNGYTF
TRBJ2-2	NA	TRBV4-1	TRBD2	TGCGCCAGCAGCCAAGGGTCAAGCGGGGGGGCCGGCGGGGAGCTGTTTTTT	CASSQGSSGGAGGELFF
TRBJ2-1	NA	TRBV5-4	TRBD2	TGTGCCAGCAGCTTGAGTAGCTTCGGGGGGTGGGTCAATGAGCAGTTCTTC	CASSLSSFGGWVNEQFF
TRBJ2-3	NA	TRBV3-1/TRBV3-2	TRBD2	TGTGCCAGCAGCCAAGATCTCCTAGCGGGATCCACAGATACGCAGTATTTT	CASSQDLLAGSTDTQYF
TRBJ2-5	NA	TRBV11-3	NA	TGTGCCAGCAGCAAAGGGGGGGAAACTCAAGAGACCCAGTACTTC	CASSKGGETQETQYF
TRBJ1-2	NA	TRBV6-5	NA	TGTGCCAGCAGTTACGAGTCGGGGAGGAGGGGTGGCTACACCTTC	CASSYESGRRGGYTF
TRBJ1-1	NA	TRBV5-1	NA	TGCGCCAGCAGCTTGGTTCGGGAGGGGGAAAACACTGAAGCTTTCTTT	CASSLVREGENTEAFF
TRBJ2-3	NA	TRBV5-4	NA	TGTGCCAGCAGCTTACTCACAGATACGCAGTATTTT	CASSLLTDTQYF
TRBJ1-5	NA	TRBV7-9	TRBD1	TGTGCCAGCAGCTACAACAGGGGACCGCAGCCCCAGCATTTT	CASSYNRGPQPQHF
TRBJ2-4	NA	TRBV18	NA	TGTGCCAGCTCGCCCAGGGTTTCCAAAAACATTCAGTACTTC	CASSPRVSKNIQYF
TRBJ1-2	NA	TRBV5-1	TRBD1	TGCGCCAGCAGCACCGTGGACAGGGATGGTGGCTACACCTTC	CASSTVDRDGGYTF
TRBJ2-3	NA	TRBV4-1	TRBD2	TGCGCCAGCAGCCAAGAGGGTCGGGGACTACCAACAGATACGCAGTATTTT	CASSQEGRGLPTDTQYF
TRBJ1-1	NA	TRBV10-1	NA	TGCGCCAGCAGTGAGACCGGGACTGGGAACACTGAAGCTTTCTTT	CASSETGTGNTEAFF
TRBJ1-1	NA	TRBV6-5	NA	TGTGCCAGCAGTAACCGGTTCGACACTGAAGCTTTCTTT	CASSNRFDTEAFF
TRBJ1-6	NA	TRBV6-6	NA	TGTGCCAGCAGTTATTCCGGGGTCTGGGCCCTCCACTTT	CASSYSGVWALHF
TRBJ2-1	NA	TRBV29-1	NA	TGCAGCGCCGGCCAGGGAGGTGAGCAGTTCTTC	CSAGQGGEQFF
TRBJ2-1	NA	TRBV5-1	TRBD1	TGCGCCAGCAGCTACCCCTTGACAGGGGTAGGGAATGAGCAGTTCTTC	CASSYPLTGVGNEQFF
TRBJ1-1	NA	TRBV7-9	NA	TGTGCCAGCAGCTTAAAAGGGGAAGGGGAAGCTTTCTTT	CASSLKGEGEAFF
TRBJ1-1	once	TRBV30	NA	TGTGCCTGGAGACAGGGTTGGGCTGAAGCTTTCTTT	CAWRQGWAEAFF
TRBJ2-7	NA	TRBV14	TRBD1	TGTGCCAGCAGCGGGACAGGGGGCTCCTACGAGCAGTACTTC	CASSGTGGSYEQYF
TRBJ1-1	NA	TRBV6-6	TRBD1	TGTGCCAGCAGGTCAACAGGGGAATGGACTGAAGCTTTCTTT	CASRSTGEWTEAFF